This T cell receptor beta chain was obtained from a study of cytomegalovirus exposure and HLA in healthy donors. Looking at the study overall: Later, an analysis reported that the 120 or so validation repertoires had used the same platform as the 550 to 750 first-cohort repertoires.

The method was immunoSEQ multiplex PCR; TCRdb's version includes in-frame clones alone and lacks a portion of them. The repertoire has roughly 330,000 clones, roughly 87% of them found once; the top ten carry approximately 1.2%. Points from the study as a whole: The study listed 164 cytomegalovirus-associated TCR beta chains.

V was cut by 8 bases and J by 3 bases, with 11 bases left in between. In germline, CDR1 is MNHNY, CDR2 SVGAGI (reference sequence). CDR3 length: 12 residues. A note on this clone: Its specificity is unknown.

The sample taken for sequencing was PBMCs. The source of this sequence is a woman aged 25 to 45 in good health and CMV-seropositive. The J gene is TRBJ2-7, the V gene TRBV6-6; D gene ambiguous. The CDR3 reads CASGASLYEQYF. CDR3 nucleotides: TGTGCCAGCGGCGCGTCGCTCTACGAGCAGTACTTC.